A single sample is the source of the 9 T cell receptor beta chains below, sequenced in a study of blood T cell repertoires in COVID-19. Measured with immunoSEQ multiplex PCR; TCRdb has only the in-frame clones, and not every one. The sample has 100,000 to 120,000 clones, more than 75% seen once. Material for sequencing was peripheral blood. The receptors come from a woman between 45 and 65 years old with acute or convalescent COVID-19.

The rearrangement uses TRBV3-1 (or the pseudogene TRBV3-2) and TRBJ1-4; 10 bases fit TRBD1. Germline values: CDR1 LGHDT, CDR2 YNNKEL (reference sequence). There are 15 residues in the CDR3. Trimming removed 0 bases from V and 8 bases from J; junction bases left unmatched: 3. CDR3 amino acids: CASSQELTGGEKLFF. The CDR3 DNA sequence: TGTGCCAGCAGCCAAGAGTTGACAGGGGGCGAAAAACTGTTTTTT.

The chain is built from TRBV25-1 and TRBJ2-1, with D perhaps matching TRBD2 (6 bases). Between the trimmed V and J ends, which lost 8 bases and 10 bases, there was a span of 21 bases. The CDR3 loop spans 14 amino acids. CDR1 and CDR2 (germline): MGHDK, SYGVNS. This chain's CDR3 is CASRGNPRQLEQFF. CDR3 DNA sequence: TGTGCCAGCCGCGGGAATCCTCGACAATTGGAGCAGTTCTTC.

CDR3 DNA sequence: TGTGCCAGCAGGGACATCGCTAACTATGGCTACACCTTC. Encoded protein: CASRDIANYGYTF. The V gene is TRBV25-1, the J gene TRBJ1-2; possible D gene TRBD1, 5 bases. The germline V gene has CDR1 MGHDK and CDR2 SYGVNS. This CDR3 is built from 13 residues. V was cut by 6 bases and J by 0 bases, with 8 bases left in between.

This chain joins TRBV18 and TRBJ1-2, with D unclear. The CDR3 contains 15 residues. V gave up 2 bases and J gave up 2 bases, with 12 bases separating them. Germline assignment: CDR1 KGHSH and CDR2 LQKENI. CDR3 nucleotides: TGTGCCAGCTCACCAGGAAGCGGCACGAACTATGGCTACACCTTC. This translates into CASSPGSGTNYGYTF.

This chain connects TRBV10-3 to TRBJ2-2; 8 nucleotides agree with TRBD1. Germline lookup yields CDR1 ENHRY and CDR2 SYGVKD. J gave up 6 bases and V 6 bases, and 6 bases lay outside the gene matches. This CDR3 region has 14 residues. Here the CDR3 DNA reads TGTGCCATCAGGGGACAGGACCGGGCCGGGGAGCTGTTTTTT. Its translation is CAIRGQDRAGELFF.

This chain links TRBV28 with TRBJ1-4; 7 positions match TRBD1. The germline gives CDR1 MDHEN, CDR2 SYDVKM. The CDR3 runs to 15 residues. The trim removed 5 bases at V and 3 bases at J, leaving 6 bases unmatched. DNA for the CDR3: TGTGCCAGCAGTCCATCGACAGGGCCTAATGAAAAACTGTTTTTT. It is translated as CASSPSTGPNEKLFF.

This clone showed up just once. V gene TRBV5-1 combines with J gene TRBJ2-5; 9 nucleotides line up with TRBD2. The ends lost 4 bases at V and 5 bases at J; junction bases unmatched: 6. Germline V CDR1 and CDR2: SGHRS, YFSETQ. The CDR3 loop spans 14 amino acids. CDR3 sequence (DNA): TGCGCCAGCAGCCGCGGGGGGGAAAAGGAGACCCAGTACTTC. It translates to CASSRGGEKETQYF.

This clone showed up just once. The gene calls are TRBV7-7 and TRBJ2-1, with 8 bases fitting TRBD1. The J segment lost 5 bases and the V segment lost 4 bases, leaving 4 bases of the junction unmatched. Germline loops: CDR1 SSHAT, CDR2 FNYEAQ (reference sequence). The CDR3 consists of 14 residues. The DNA of the CDR3 is TGTGCCAGCAGCTCCGGACAGGGTCACAATGAGCAGTTCTTC. Translation: CASSSGQGHNEQFF.

The chain recombines TRBV19 with TRBJ2-7; 7 bases align to TRBD2. The V gene's germline CDR1 is LNHDA and CDR2 SQIVND (reference sequence). The CDR3 runs to 17 residues. V lost 3 bases to trimming and J lost 2 bases; unmatched junction nucleotides: 13. This CDR3 reads CASSISHARDYPYEQYF. In DNA form, the CDR3 reads TGTGCCAGTAGTATTTCACATGCGAGGGACTACCCCTACGAGCAGTACTTC.